This section outlines one T cell receptor (beta chain) sequence together with its context. The antigen remains unidentified. This sample is drawn from a study of T cells in Graves' hyperthyroidism and ophthalmopathy. Notes on the study in general: Most thyroid clonotypes expanded above 0.001 appeared in blood too.

Investigators excluded patients with uncontrolled infection, other autoimmune disease, pregnancy or lactation. Clinical symptoms, serum thyroxine, TRAb, thyroid ultrasound and orbital computed tomography informed diagnoses. This CDR3 region has 16 residues. V lost 2 bases and J lost 4, with 15 bases in between. Looked up from germline, CDR1 is MGHRA and CDR2 is YSYEKL. From RNA transcripts, TCR beta CDR3 regions were amplified. During a first-round RT-PCR of the TCR CDR3, the HTBI primer set was used. One entry per CDR3 protein, called by TCRdb with MiXCR from the multiplex PCR reads. This table holds roughly 630,000 distinct CDR3 sequences, 15% to 18% found once.

Sequenced input: blood. The rearrangement links TRBV4-1 to TRBJ2-1; tentatively, D is TRBD1 or TRBD2 (5 bases each). The origin of this receptor is a woman aged 30 to 39 with Graves' hyperthyroidism. The CDR3 DNA sequence: TGCGCCAGCAGCCAAAACCCCGGGACGAAATACAATGAGCAGTTCTTC. It yields the protein CASSQNPGTKYNEQFF.